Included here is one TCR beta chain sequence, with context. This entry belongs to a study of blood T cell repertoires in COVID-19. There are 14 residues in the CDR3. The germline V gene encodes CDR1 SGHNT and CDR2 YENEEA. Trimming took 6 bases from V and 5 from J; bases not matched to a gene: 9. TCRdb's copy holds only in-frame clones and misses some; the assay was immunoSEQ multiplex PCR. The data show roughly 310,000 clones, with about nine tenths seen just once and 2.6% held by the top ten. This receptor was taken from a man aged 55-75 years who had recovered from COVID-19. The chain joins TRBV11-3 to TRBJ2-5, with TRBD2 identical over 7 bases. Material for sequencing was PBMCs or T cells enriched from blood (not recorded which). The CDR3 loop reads CASSGGRGRETQYF. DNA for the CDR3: TGTGCCAGCAGTGGGGGGAGGGGCAGGGAGACCCAGTACTTC.